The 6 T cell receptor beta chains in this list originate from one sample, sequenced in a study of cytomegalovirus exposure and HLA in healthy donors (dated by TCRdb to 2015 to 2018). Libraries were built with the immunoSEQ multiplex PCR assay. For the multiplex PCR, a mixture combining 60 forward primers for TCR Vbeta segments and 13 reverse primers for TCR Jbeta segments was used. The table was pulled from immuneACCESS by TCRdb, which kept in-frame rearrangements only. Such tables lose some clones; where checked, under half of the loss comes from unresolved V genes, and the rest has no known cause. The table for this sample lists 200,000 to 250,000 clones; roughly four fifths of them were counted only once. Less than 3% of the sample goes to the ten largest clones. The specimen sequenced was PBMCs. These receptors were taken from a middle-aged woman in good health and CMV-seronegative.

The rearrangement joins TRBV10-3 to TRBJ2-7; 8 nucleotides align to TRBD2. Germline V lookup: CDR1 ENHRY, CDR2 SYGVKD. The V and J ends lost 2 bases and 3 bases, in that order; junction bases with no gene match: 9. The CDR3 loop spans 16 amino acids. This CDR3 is CAISEGDSGTLYEQYF. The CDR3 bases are TGTGCCATCAGTGAGGGGGATAGCGGGACCCTCTACGAGCAGTACTTC.

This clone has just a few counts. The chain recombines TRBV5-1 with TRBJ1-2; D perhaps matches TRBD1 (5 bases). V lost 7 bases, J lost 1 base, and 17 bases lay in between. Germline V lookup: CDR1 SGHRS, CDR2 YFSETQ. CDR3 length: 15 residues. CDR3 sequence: CASGPGGRDNYGYTF. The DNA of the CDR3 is TGCGCCAGCGGACCGGGGGGGAGGGATAACTATGGCTACACCTTC.

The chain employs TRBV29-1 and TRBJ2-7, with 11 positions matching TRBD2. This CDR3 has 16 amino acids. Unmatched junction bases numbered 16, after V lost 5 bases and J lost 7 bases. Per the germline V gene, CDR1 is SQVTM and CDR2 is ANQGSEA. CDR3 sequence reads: CSVLPSNSGRAGEQYF. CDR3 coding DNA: TGCAGCGTTCTCCCAAGTAATAGCGGGAGGGCGGGGGAGCAGTACTTC.

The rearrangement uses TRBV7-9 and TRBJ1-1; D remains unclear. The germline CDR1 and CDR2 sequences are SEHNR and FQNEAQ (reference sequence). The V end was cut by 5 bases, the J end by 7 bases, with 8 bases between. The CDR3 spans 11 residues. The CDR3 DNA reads TGTGCCAGCAGCCCAGAGGGTGAAGCTTTCTTT. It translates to CASSPEGEAFF.

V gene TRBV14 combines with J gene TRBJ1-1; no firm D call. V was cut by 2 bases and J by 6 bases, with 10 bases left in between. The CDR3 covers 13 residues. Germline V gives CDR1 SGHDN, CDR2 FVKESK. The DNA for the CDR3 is TGTGCCAGCAGCCAAATAGCAAGGCCTGAAGCTTTCTTT. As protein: CASSQIARPEAFF.

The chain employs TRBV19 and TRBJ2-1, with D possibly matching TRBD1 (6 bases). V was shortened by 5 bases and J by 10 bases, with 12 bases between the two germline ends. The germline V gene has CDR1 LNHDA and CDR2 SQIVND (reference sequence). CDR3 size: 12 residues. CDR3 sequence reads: CASSDRPREQFF. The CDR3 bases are TGTGCCAGTAGTGACAGGCCGAGAGAGCAGTTCTTC.